Listed below are T cell receptor beta chains from one sample, sequenced in a study of cytomegalovirus exposure and HLA in healthy donors. Libraries were prepared by immunoSEQ multiplex PCR; TCRdb keeps only in-frame clonotypes and omits some of them. The sample contains roughly 120,000 clones, roughly 79% of which appear only once. Sequencing used PBMCs. These receptors were taken from a young woman in good health and CMV-seronegative. Each CDR3 is given without its conserved first and last residue.

V	length	J	CDR3
TRBV10-2	12	TRBJ1-5	ASSERGMNQPQH
TRBV13	14	TRBJ1-4	ASSLGGGEANEKLF
TRBV11-1	14	TRBJ2-3	ASSLLRQGKTDTQY
TRBV7-9	13	TRBJ2-1	ASSPTSGTYNEQF
TRBV28	11	TRBJ2-5	ASSLGRIETQY
TRBV30	11	TRBJ1-1	AWSPTGGWKAF
TRBV5-1	14	TRBJ2-6	ASSLTDSSGANVLT
TRBV7-9	10	TRBJ2-2	ASGSGTGELF
TRBV14	17	TRBJ2-2	ASSQVNLGGRVYPGELF
TRBV7-2	12	TRBJ2-2	ASSGRLTGGELF
TRBV27	11	TRBJ1-5	ASSGQINQPQH
TRBV9	16	TRBJ1-4	ASSVVEFLAGLWEKLF
TRBV7-9	13	TRBJ2-1	ASSPPLAYEGEQF
TRBV18	14	TRBJ1-3	ASSPPVGAPGNTIY
TRBV2	12	TRBJ1-1	ASIRTGESTEAF
TRBV2	9	TRBJ1-4	ATTVEEKLF
TRBV6-4	11	TRBJ1-2	ASSDSTGGGYT
TRBV5-6	14	TRBJ2-5	ASSLRLTGGEETQY
TRBV11-1	16	TRBJ2-1	ASSDTSSVRGSYNEQF
TRBV25-1	14	-	ASRGQGTFTSYEQY
TRBV19	11	TRBJ2-5	ASSTGQGQTQY
TRBV9	13	TRBJ2-7	ASSVGGESSYEQY
TRBV7-9	13	TRBJ1-5	ASSRSGTGYQPQH
TRBV28	13	TRBJ1-2	ASSLSTGGGYGYT
TRBV28	11	TRBJ1-2	ASQTGTNYGYT
TRBV18	15	TRBJ2-2	ASSSLAGVTQTGELF
TRBV18	9	TRBJ2-1	ASSDTPEQF
TRBV7-7	11	TRBJ2-1	ASSSDLANEQF
TRBV9	11	TRBJ1-1	ASSVVGANEAF
TRBV5-1	12	TRBJ1-1	ASSFTGWNTEAF
TRBV6-5	11	TRBJ1-3	ASSSGTGNTIY
TRBV11-2	15	TRBJ2-5	ASSPPAVAGGQETQY
TRBV6-1	8	TRBJ1-2	ASNRGGYT
TRBV13	17	TRBJ2-2	ASSLGLAGGLPNTGELF
TRBV5-6	15	TRBJ2-1	ASSLAREAYQYNEQF
TRBV5-1	18	TRBJ2-2	ASSLDGLVAGSSVAGELF
TRBV14	10	TRBJ2-5	ASSQVRETQY
TRBV13	13	TRBJ2-5	ASSQEREGEETQY
TRBV19	11	TRBJ1-5	ATNGQVGQPQH
TRBV28	11	TRBJ1-2	ASSLTGNYGYT
TRBV28	11	TRBJ2-7	ASSSDSNYEQY
TRBV5-6	11	TRBJ2-1	ASSLAPRDEQF
TRBV7-2	14	TRBJ2-1	ASSLVVGAVINEQF
TRBV5-1	14	TRBJ2-3	ASTGTSGRNTDTQY
TRBV11-2	14	TRBJ2-2	ASSYRVAPNTGELF
TRBV28	13	TRBJ2-1	ASSPGLADYNEQF
TRBV19	14	TRBJ2-1	ASSKTSGRAFNEQF
TRBV28	12	TRBJ2-2	ASSSGGITGELF